The source of this T cell receptor (beta chain) is a study of cytomegalovirus exposure and HLA in healthy donors. Across the whole study: Falling in the Caucasian-associated ancestry cluster were about 80% of a few hundred genotyped donors. Broader study findings: In a later analysis, common viral pathogens appeared linked to several of the most significant clusters. Association of a missense DCLRE1C variant with TCR beta V- and J-gene trimming was reported in a later analysis. Excluded were some V segments that proved indistinguishable, including TRBV6-2 and TRBV6-3.

13 Jbeta primers and 60 Vbeta primers were used for the PCR. Assay: immunoSEQ multiplex PCR; the TCRdb copy retains only in-frame clones and omits some. Here the sample spans fewer than 140,000 clones, roughly 73% being singletons. This clone turned up a few times. Its specificity is not known. The germline V gene encodes CDR1 SEHNR and CDR2 FQNEAQ (reference sequence). The CDR3 runs to 15 residues. Trimming left V 5 bases short and J 7 bases short, with 21 bases between. The chain is built from TRBV7-9 and TRBJ2-7, with a weak D call TRBD1 (6 bases). The sequence was obtained from a man between 40 and 49 years old in good health and CMV-seronegative. Sample: PBMCs. The CDR3 coding sequence is TGTGCCAGCAGCGGGAATAGTCAGGGGTATTCGGAGCAGTACTTC. It specifies CASSGNSQGYSEQYF. Combining the CDR3 with reference TRBV7-9 and TRBJ2-7 gives the whole variable domain DTGVSQNPRHKITKRGQNVTFRCDPISEHNRLYWYRQTLGQGPEFLTYFQNEAQLEKSRLLSDRFSAERPKGSFSTLEIQRTEQGDSAMYLCASSGNSQGYSEQYFGPGTRLTVT.